The source of this TCR beta chain is a study of healthy donors' naive CD4 and CD8 T cells. About the study: Donors spanned ages 20-25, 40-50 and 60-70 years, half female. Broader study findings: Homeostatic proliferation of naive T cells was not examined as a bias source.

Naive CD4+ cells were sorted as CD4+CD8-CD45RO-CD45RA+; naive CD8+ as CD8+CD4-CD45RA+CD27bright. This clonotype was observed a handful of times. The target antigen is unknown. V dropped 6 bases and J dropped 0 bases, with 14 bases sitting between them. The CDR3 length is 15 residues. Germline V gene lookup returns CDR1 MNHEY and CDR2 SVGEGT. TCR libraries were built from about 500 ng of total RNA by linear amplification. Authors' data handling: Some 77,000 TCR alpha transcripts were sequenced from five or six healthy donors. TCRdb re-derived calls from the reads in MiXCR, one entry per CDR3 protein. TCRdb's processing, not the authors', yielded these V and J calls. The sample records approximately 180,000 distinct CDR3 sequences, 65% to 80% being singletons.

This clonotype originated in a pool of human donors in good health; the sample pools cells from several healthy donors. Sequencing was done on a sample of naive CD4+ and CD8+ T cells sorted from blood, pooled from several donors. The chain links TRBV6-2 or TRBV6-3 to TRBJ1-2, with D unresolved. The CDR3 sequence is CASRPSGRTNYGYTF. In DNA, the CDR3 is TGTGCCAGCAGGCCCTCCGGACGGACTAACTATGGCTACACCTTC.